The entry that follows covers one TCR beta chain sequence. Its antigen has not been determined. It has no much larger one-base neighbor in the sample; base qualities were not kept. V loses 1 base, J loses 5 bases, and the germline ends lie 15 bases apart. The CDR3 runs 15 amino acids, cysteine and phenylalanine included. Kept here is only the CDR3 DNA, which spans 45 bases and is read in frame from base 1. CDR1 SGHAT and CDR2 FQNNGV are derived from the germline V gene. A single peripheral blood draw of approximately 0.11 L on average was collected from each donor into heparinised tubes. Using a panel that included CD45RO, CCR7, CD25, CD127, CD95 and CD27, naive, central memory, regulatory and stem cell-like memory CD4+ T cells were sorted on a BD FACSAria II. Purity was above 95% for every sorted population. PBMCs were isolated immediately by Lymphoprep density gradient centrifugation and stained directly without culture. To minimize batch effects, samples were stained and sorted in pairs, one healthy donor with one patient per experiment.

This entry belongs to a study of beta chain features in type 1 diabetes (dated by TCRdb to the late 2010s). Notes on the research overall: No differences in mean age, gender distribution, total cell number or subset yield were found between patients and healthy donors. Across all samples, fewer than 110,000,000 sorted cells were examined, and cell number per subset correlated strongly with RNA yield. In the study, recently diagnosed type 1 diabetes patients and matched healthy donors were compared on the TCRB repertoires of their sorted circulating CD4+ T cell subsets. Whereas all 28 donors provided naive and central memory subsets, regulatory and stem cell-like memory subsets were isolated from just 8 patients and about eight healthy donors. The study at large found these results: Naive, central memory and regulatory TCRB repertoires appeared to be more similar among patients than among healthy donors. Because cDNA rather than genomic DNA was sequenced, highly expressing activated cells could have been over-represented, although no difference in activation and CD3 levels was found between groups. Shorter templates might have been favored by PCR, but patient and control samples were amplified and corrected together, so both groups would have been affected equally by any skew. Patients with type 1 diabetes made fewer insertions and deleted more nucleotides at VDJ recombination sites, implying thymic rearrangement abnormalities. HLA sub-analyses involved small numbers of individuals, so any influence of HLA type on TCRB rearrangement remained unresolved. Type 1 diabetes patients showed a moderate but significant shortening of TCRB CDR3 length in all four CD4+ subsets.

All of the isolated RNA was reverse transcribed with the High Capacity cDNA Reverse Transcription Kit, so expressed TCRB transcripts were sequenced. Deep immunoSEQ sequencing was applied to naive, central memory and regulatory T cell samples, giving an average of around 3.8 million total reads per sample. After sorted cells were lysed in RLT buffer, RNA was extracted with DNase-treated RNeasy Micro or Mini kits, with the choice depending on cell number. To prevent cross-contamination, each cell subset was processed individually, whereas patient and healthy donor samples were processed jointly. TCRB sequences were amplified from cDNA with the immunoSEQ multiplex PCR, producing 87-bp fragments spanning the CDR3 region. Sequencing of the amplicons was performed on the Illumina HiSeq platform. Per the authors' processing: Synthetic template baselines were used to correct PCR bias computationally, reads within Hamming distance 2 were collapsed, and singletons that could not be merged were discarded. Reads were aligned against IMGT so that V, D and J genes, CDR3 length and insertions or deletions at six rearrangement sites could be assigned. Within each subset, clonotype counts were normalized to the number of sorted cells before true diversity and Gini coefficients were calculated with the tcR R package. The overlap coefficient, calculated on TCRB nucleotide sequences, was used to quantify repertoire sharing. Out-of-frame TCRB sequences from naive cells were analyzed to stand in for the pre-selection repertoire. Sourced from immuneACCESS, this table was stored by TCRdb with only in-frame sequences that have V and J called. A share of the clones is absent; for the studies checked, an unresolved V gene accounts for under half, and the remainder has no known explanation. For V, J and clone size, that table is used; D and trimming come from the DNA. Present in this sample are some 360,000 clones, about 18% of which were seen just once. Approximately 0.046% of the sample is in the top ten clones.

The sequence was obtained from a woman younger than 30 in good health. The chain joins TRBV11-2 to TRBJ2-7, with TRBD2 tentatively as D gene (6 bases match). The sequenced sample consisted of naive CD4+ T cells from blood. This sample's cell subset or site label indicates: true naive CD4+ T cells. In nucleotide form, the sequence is TGTGCCAGCAGCTTAGGAGGGAGGCGAGTCAACGAGCAGTACTTC. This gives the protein CASSLGGRRVNEQYF.